This T cell receptor (beta chain) is from a study of cytomegalovirus exposure and HLA in healthy donors. This clone was counted only a few times. Germline CDR1 is PRHDT and CDR2 is FYEKMQ (reference sequence). V lost 5 bases to trimming and J lost 1 base; unmatched junction nucleotides: 3. CDR3 length: 14 amino acids. This PCR relied on a set of 60 Vbeta primers and 13 Jbeta primers. The repertoire was sequenced with immunoSEQ multiplex PCR; TCRdb's copy has only in-frame clones and lacks some. The sample has 150,000 to 200,000 clones; just under 80% are singletons. Sample: PBMCs. The V and J genes are TRBV13 and TRBJ1-1; the match to TRBD1 covers 8 bases. The sequence was obtained from a man between 18 and 35 years old in good health and CMV-seropositive. Here the CDR3 DNA reads TGTGCCAGCAGCCAAGGACAGGGGAACACTGAAGCTTTCTTT. Translated, it gives CASSQGQGNTEAFF.